A single sample is the source of the 27 T cell receptor beta chains below, sequenced in a study of OX40 agonist ivuxolimab in advanced cancers. The repertoire was sequenced with immunoSEQ multiplex PCR; TCRdb's copy has only in-frame clones and lacks some. The table records more than 85,000 clones, about four fifths of them present only once. This material consisted of CD4+ or CD8+ T cells sorted from blood, taken in a trial of the OX40 agonist ivuxolimab. These receptors all stem from an adult with an advanced solid tumor such as melanoma, head and neck, liver or kidney cancer.

The V and J genes are TRBV28 and TRBJ2-2, with TRBD1 identical over 7 bases. Trimming removed 6 bases from V and 0 bases from J; junction bases left unmatched: 10. The CDR3 contains 17 residues. The germline CDR1 and CDR2 sequences are MDHEN and SYDVKM. The CDR3 spells CASSPYRGTANTGELFF. Here the CDR3 DNA reads TGTGCCAGCAGCCCTTACAGGGGAACGGCGAACACCGGGGAGCTGTTTTTT.

The gene calls are TRBV5-4 and TRBJ2-1; no firm D call. Between the trimmed V and J ends, which lost 4 bases and 6 bases, there was a span of 17 bases. CDR3 length: 15 amino acids. Germline V CDR1 and CDR2: SGHNT, YYREEE (reference sequence). The CDR3 DNA reads TGTGCCAGCAGCCCGAACCTTGTGATCCGCAATGAGCAGTTCTTC. This translates into CASSPNLVIRNEQFF.

The chain links TRBV5-1 to TRBJ1-2; D is possibly TRBD1 (5 bases). Germline CDR1 reads SGHRS; CDR2 reads YFSETQ. CDR3 length: 13 amino acids. V was pared by 3 bases and J by 3 bases, with 9 bases between. This CDR3 reads CASSSDSYYGYTF. CDR3 nucleotides: TGCGCCAGCAGCTCCGACAGCTACTATGGCTACACCTTC.

The J gene is TRBJ1-5, the V gene TRBV27, with 7 nucleotides matching TRBD1. The CDR3 contains 13 residues. Germline CDR1 is MNHEY and CDR2 is SMNVEV (reference sequence). V trimming: 3 bases; J trimming: 7 bases; junction bases outside the gene matches: 3. In DNA form, the CDR3 reads TGTGCCAGCAGTTTGGCAGGGGGACAGCCCCAGCATTTT. Amino acid sequence: CASSLAGGQPQHF.

There are a few counts of this clone. The chain has TRBV18 and TRBJ2-7; D is perhaps TRBD1 (5 bases). The V end was cut by 2 bases, the J end by 3 bases, with 8 bases between. Germline-derived CDR1 and CDR2 are KGHSH and LQKENI. The CDR3 runs 13 residues. The CDR3 loop is CASSPSRVYEQYF. CDR3 sequence (DNA): TGTGCCAGCTCACCAAGCAGGGTCTACGAGCAGTACTTC.

This rearrangement joins TRBV29-1 to TRBJ2-1; 7 bases match TRBD2. From germline, CDR1 is SQVTM and CDR2 ANQGSEA. This CDR3 is 16 amino acids long. Trimming removed 3 bases from V and 6 bases from J; junction bases left unmatched: 14. CDR3 loop: CSVDGLPGRASNEQFF. In DNA, the CDR3 is TGCAGCGTTGATGGCCTCCCAGGGAGGGCGTCCAATGAGCAGTTCTTC.

The V and J genes are TRBV5-8 and TRBJ2-2; TRBD1 matches at 7 bases. Germline CDR1 SGHTS, CDR2 YDEGEE. With V trimmed by 0 bases and J by 7 bases, 3 bases remained unmatched. This CDR3 region has 14 residues. The CDR3 region has the DNA TGTGCCAGCAGCTTGGGACAGGGAATCGGGGAGCTGTTTTTT. It is translated as CASSLGQGIGELFF.

The chain combines TRBV19 with TRBJ1-5; possible D gene TRBD1, 6 bases. The V end lost 7 bases, the J end lost 1 base, and 17 bases lay between the germline ends. Germline CDR1 LNHDA, CDR2 SQIVND (reference sequence). The CDR3 runs to 16 residues. The CDR3 DNA reads as TGTGCCAGTAAACAAACAGGGATTTCAAGCAATCAGCCCCAGCATTTT. This codes for CASKQTGISSNQPQHF.

The rearrangement uses TRBV7-3 and TRBJ1-2; the match to TRBD1 covers 7 bases. The CDR3 spans 15 residues. V lost 1 base, J lost 3 bases, and 5 bases stayed unmatched. Germline CDR1 and CDR2: SGHTA and FQGTGA. CDR3 protein: CASSLKAGGHYGYTF. DNA of the CDR3: TGTGCCAGCAGCTTAAAGGCAGGGGGACACTATGGCTACACCTTC.

The DNA for the CDR3 is TGCGCCAGCAGCCAGATTTCTGGGGACAGGGACCCCTACGAGCAGTACTTC. Translated, it gives CASSQISGDRDPYEQYF. The chain carries TRBV5-1 and TRBJ2-7; 9 positions match TRBD1. The CDR3 loop spans 17 amino acids. Germline V gene lookup returns CDR1 SGHRS and CDR2 YFSETQ. Trimming at V came to 4 bases and at J to 2 bases, leaving 13 bases not matched to a gene.

V usage is TRBV7-9 and J usage is TRBJ1-1; no definite D call. Germline V CDR1 and CDR2: SEHNR, FQNEAQ (reference sequence). Deletions cut 4 bases from V and 3 bases from J, with 15 bases between. The CDR3 sequence is 15 residues long. The CDR3 nucleotides are TGTGCCAGCAGCTCCCCCCGTTCCTTGGACACTGAAGCTTTCTTT. Translation: CASSSPRSLDTEAFF.

The rearrangement joins TRBV28 to TRBJ2-1; D might be TRBD2 (5 bases). Per the germline V gene, CDR1 is MDHEN and CDR2 is SYDVKM. The CDR3 runs 15 residues. The germline V and J ends were trimmed by 4 bases and 7 bases, with 17 bases remaining between them. CDR3 amino acids: CASSSPLIEGNEQFF. The CDR3 region has the DNA TGTGCCAGCAGTTCCCCCCTAATAGAGGGAAATGAGCAGTTCTTC.

Written as DNA, the CDR3 is TGTGCCAGCAGTCCCCGAGGAAGCGGGGGACCCCACGAGCAGTACTTC. Translating it yields CASSPRGSGGPHEQYF. J is TRBJ2-7 and V is TRBV27; 8 positions agree with TRBD2. The V and J ends lost 5 bases and 5 bases, in that order; junction bases with no gene match: 14. The CDR3 consists of 16 residues. The germline gives CDR1 MNHEY, CDR2 SMNVEV (reference sequence).

The chain links TRBV7-2 to TRBJ2-5; the match to TRBD2 covers 8 bases. The end of the DNA is better explained by TRBJ2-7, so the J call may be wrong. Germline assignment: CDR1 SGHTA and CDR2 FQGNSA. The length of the CDR3 is 13 residues. The DNA of the CDR3 is TGTGCCAGCAGGAGCGGGAGCGGTAACGAGCAGTACTTC. Its protein product is CASRSGSGNEQYF.

The chain combines TRBV5-4 with TRBJ1-1, with TRBD1 matching 9 bases. This CDR3 comprises 15 residues. Germline CDR1 and CDR2: SGHNT and YYREEE (reference sequence). Germline trimming cut 4 bases from V and 2 bases from J; bases unmatched to any gene: 6. CDR3 nucleotides: TGTGCCAGCAGCGCGGGACAGGGACTTAACACTGAAGCTTTCTTT. Translating it yields CASSAGQGLNTEAFF.

This rearrangement joins TRBV19 to TRBJ1-5; D gene uncertain. V gave up 1 base and J gave up 0 bases, with 10 bases separating them. The V gene's germline CDR1 is LNHDA and CDR2 SQIVND (reference sequence). CDR3 length: 16 amino acids. CDR3: CASSIGLVHSNQPQHF. CDR3 sequence (DNA): TGTGCCAGTAGTATAGGACTGGTCCATAGCAATCAGCCCCAGCATTTT.

V gene TRBV6-6 combines with J gene TRBJ2-7; D is unresolved. V lost 9 bases and J 2 bases, leaving 8 bases between the germline ends. The CDR3 runs to 11 residues. Per germline, CDR1 MNHNY and CDR2 SVGAGI (reference sequence). For the CDR3, the DNA is TGTGCCAGACAGACCCCCTACGAGCAGTACTTC. As protein: CARQTPYEQYF.

The rearrangement uses TRBV4-2 and TRBJ1-3; D not resolved. Germline CDR1 reads LGHNA; CDR2 reads YNFKEQ. This CDR3 comprises 12 residues. The V gene lost 7 bases and the J gene lost 4 bases, with 8 bases spanning the gap. The CDR3 region is CASNFKGNTIYF. The CDR3 DNA reads as TGTGCCAGCAATTTCAAAGGAAACACCATATATTTT.

The chain combines TRBV11-2 with TRBJ2-1; tentatively, D is TRBD2 (6 bases). Per the germline V gene, CDR1 is SGHAT and CDR2 is FQNNGV. V was pared by 2 bases and J by 9 bases, with 14 bases between. The CDR3 spans 14 residues. The DNA of the CDR3 is TGTGCCAGCAGCTTACTCGGCGGGGCGGGTGAGCAGTTCTTC. Its protein is CASSLLGGAGEQFF.

The chain is built from TRBV14 and TRBJ1-1, with D tentatively TRBD1 (6 bases). The CDR3 runs 13 residues. In germline, CDR1 is SGHDN, CDR2 FVKESK. Trimming cost V 7 bases and J 0 bases, with 9 bases left between them. The CDR3 DNA follows: TGTGCCAGCAAGAGGGGGGTGAACACTGAAGCTTTCTTT. Its translation: CASKRGVNTEAFF.

DNA of the CDR3: TGTGCCAGCAGCTTAGCCGGGACTAGCTCCTACGAGCAGTACTTC. Its translation is CASSLAGTSSYEQYF. V gene TRBV7-2 combines with J gene TRBJ2-7; 8 positions match TRBD2. Germline CDR1 SGHTA, CDR2 FQGNSA. This CDR3 contains 15 residues. With 0 bases clipped from V and 0 bases from J, the junction kept 1 base outside the gene matches.

This clone has a single count. This chain uses TRBV7-2 with TRBJ2-7, with D perhaps TRBD2 (5 bases). Germline V gene data show CDR1 as SGHTA and CDR2 as FQGNSA. V gave up 5 bases and J gave up 4 bases, with 12 bases separating them. The CDR3 spans 13 residues. Here the CDR3 DNA reads TGTGCCAGCAGCCCGCGGGTTAAATACGAGCAGTACTTC. Encoded protein: CASSPRVKYEQYF.

This chain connects TRBV4-3 to TRBJ1-2, with D perhaps TRBD1 (6 bases). From germline, CDR1 is LGHNA and CDR2 YSLEER. This CDR3 has 15 residues. Trimming took off 0 bases at V and 3 bases at J, with 11 bases between the two ends. The CDR3 DNA reads as TGCGCCAGCAGCCAAGATTACAGGGATCACTATGGCTACACCTTC. It encodes CASSQDYRDHYGYTF.

This clone appeared a single time. The chain links TRBV28 to TRBJ2-1, with TRBD2 matching over 11 bases. This CDR3 contains 19 residues. Germline V CDR1 and CDR2: MDHEN, SYDVKM. The J segment lost 0 bases and the V segment lost 6 bases, leaving 13 bases of the junction unmatched. The CDR3 nucleotides are TGTGCCAGCAGACCAACCGGGACTAGCGGACCGAGCTCCTACAATGAGCAGTTCTTC. The encoded protein is CASRPTGTSGPSSYNEQFF.

This chain connects TRBV29-1 to TRBJ2-7, with D perhaps TRBD1 (6 bases). CDR1 is SQVTM, CDR2 ANQGSEA, per germline. V was clipped by 6 bases and J by 3 bases, with 9 bases between them. This CDR3 region has 11 residues. DNA for the CDR3: TGCAGCGTACGACAGGTCTACGAGCAGTACTTC. It encodes CSVRQVYEQYF.

This clone has only one observation. The rearrangement uses TRBV5-6 and TRBJ2-3; D is unresolved. Germline V gives CDR1 SGHDT, CDR2 YYEEEE. This CDR3 has 16 residues. V was trimmed by 0 bases and J by 2 bases, leaving 13 bases between them. The CDR3 protein is CASSLARRVPTDTQYF. The CDR3 DNA reads as TGTGCCAGCAGCTTGGCCCGGCGCGTTCCCACAGATACGCAGTATTTT.

The rearrangement uses TRBV7-2 and TRBJ1-2, with TRBD1 matching 7 bases. In germline, CDR1 is SGHTA, CDR2 FQGNSA. The CDR3 contains 16 residues. Trimming removed 5 bases from V and 2 bases from J; junction bases left unmatched: 11. This CDR3 reads CASSLSPGGRNYGYTF. The DNA of the CDR3 is TGTGCCAGCAGCCTAAGCCCAGGGGGAAGGAACTATGGCTACACCTTC.